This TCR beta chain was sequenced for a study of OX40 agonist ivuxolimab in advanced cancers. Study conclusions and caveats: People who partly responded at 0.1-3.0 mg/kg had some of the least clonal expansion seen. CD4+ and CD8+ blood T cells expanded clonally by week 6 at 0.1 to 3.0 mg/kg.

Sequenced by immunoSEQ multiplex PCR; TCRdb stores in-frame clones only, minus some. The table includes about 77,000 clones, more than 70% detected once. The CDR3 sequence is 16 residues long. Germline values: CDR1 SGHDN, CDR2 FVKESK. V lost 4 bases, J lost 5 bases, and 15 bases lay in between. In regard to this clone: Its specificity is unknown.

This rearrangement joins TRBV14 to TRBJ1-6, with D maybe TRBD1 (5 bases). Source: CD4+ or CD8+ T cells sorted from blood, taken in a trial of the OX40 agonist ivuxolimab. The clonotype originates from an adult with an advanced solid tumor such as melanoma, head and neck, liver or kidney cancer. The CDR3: CASSPYRDRDNSPLHF. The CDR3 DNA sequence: TGTGCCAGCAGCCCATACCGGGACCGAGATAATTCACCCCTCCACTTT.